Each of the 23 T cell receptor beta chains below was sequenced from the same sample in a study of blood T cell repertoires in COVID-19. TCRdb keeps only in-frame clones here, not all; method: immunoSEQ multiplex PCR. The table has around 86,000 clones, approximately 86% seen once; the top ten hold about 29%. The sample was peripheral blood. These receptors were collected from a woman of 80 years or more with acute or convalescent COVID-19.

The CDR3 spells CASSLWGQGFTGELFF. The CDR3 DNA reads as TGTGCCAGCAGTTTATGGGGACAGGGATTCACCGGGGAGCTGTTTTTT. The chain employs TRBV27 and TRBJ2-2; 9 bases line up with TRBD1. Unmatched junction bases numbered 4, after V lost 1 base and J lost 4 bases. The CDR3 is made up of 16 amino acids. Germline assignment: CDR1 MNHEY and CDR2 SMNVEV (reference sequence).

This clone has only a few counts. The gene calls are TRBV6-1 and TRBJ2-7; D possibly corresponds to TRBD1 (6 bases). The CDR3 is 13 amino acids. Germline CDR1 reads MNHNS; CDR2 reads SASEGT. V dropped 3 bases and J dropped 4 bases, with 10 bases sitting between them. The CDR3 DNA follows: TGTGCCAGCAGTGACCCGGACAGATACGAGCAGTACTTC. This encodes CASSDPDRYEQYF.

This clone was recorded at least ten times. The DNA of the CDR3 is TGTGCCAGCAGCTTAGGACAGGGCACCGGGGAGCTGTTTTTT. This translates into CASSLGQGTGELFF. The gene calls are TRBV11-2 and TRBJ2-2, with 7 bases that match TRBD1. There are 14 residues in the CDR3. Germline V gives CDR1 SGHAT, CDR2 FQNNGV. Trimming took 1 base from V and 4 from J; bases not matched to a gene: 0. The full variable domain, completed using reference TRBV11-2 and TRBJ2-2, is EAGVAQSPRYKIIEKRQSVAFWCNPISGHATLYWYQQILGQGPKLLIQFQNNGVVDDSQLPKDRFSAERLKGVDSTLKIQPAKLEDSAVYLCASSLGQGTGELFFGEGSRLTVL.

CDR3 sequence (DNA): TGTGCCAGCAGTCTACGTCCTGAGAGCTCTGGAAACACCATATATTTT. It yields the protein CASSLRPESSGNTIYF. The rearrangement joins TRBV6-2 or TRBV6-3 to TRBJ1-3; D not certain. V was cut by 5 bases and J by 0 bases, with 14 bases left in between. This CDR3 has 16 amino acids. Germline lookup yields CDR1 MNHEY and CDR2 SVGEGT.

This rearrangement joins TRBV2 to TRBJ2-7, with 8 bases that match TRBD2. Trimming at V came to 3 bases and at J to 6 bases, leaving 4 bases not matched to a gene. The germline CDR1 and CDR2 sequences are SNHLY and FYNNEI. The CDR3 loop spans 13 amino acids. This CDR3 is CASSDESGSEQYF. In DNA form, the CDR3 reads TGTGCCAGCAGTGATGAAAGCGGGAGCGAGCAGTACTTC.

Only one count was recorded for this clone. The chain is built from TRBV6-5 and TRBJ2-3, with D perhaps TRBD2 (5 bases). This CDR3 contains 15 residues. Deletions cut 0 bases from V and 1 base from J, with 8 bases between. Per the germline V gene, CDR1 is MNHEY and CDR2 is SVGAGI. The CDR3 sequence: CASSYSAGGTDTQYF. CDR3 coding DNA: TGTGCCAGCAGTTACTCTGCGGGCGGCACAGATACGCAGTATTTT.

The CDR3 DNA follows: TGTGCCAGCAGCTCCCGACCGGGACAGGAGTATGGCTACACCTTC. It is translated as CASSSRPGQEYGYTF. The gene calls are TRBV5-5 and TRBJ1-2; 8 bases agree with TRBD1. Trimming removed 3 bases from V and 5 bases from J; junction bases left unmatched: 9. Germline loops: CDR1 SGHKS, CDR2 YYEKEE (reference sequence). The CDR3 consists of 15 residues.

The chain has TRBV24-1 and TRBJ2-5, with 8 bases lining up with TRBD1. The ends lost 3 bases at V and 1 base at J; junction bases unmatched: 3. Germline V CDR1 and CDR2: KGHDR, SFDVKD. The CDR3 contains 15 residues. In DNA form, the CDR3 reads TGTGCCACCAGTGATCCCGGACAGGGCCAAGAGACCCAGTACTTC. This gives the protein CATSDPGQGQETQYF.

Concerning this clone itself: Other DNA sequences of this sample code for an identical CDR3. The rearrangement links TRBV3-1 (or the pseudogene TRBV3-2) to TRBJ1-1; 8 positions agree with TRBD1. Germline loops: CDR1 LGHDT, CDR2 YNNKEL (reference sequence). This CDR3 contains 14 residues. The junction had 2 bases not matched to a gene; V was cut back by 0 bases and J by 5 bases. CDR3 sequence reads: CASSQDHRGTEAFF. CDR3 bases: TGTGCCAGCAGCCAAGATCACAGGGGGACTGAAGCTTTCTTT.

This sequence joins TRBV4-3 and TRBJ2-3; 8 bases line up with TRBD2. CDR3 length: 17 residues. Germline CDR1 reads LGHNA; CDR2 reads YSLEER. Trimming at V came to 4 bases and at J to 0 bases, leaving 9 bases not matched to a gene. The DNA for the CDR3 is TGCGCCAGCAGCCCTGGCCGCGGACTAGCTAGCACAGATACGCAGTATTTT. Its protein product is CASSPGRGLASTDTQYF.

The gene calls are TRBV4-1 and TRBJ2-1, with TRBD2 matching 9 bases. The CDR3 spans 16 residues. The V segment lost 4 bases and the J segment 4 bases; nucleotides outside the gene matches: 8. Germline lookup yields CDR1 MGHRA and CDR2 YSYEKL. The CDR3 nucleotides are TGCGCCAGCAGCCCAAAGCGGGAGGACCAATACAATGAGCAGTTCTTC. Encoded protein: CASSPKREDQYNEQFF.

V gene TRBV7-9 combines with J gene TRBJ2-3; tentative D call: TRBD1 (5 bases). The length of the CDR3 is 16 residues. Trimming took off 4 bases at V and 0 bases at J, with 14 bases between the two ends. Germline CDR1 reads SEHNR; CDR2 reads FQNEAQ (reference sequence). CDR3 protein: CASSSQLAGSTDTQYF. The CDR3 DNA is TGTGCCAGCAGCTCACAACTCGCAGGGAGCACAGATACGCAGTATTTT.

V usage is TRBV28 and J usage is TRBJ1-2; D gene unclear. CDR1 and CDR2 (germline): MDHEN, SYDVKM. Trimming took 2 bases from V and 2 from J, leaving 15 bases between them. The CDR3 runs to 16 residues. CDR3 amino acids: CASSLTAGGPNYGYTF. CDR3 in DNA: TGTGCCAGCAGTTTAACCGCGGGCGGACCGAACTATGGCTACACCTTC.

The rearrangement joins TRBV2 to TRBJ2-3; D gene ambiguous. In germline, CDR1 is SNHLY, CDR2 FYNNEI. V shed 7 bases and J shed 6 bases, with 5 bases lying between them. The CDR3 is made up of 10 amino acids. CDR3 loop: CASTQDTQYF. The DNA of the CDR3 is TGTGCCAGCACCCAGGATACGCAGTATTTT.

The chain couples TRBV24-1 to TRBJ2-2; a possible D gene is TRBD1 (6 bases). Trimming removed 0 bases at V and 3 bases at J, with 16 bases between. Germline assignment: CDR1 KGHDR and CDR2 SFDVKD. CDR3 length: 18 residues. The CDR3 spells CATSDLPNRVGDTGELFF. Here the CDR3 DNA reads TGTGCCACCAGTGATTTGCCCAACAGGGTAGGGGACACCGGGGAGCTGTTTTTT.

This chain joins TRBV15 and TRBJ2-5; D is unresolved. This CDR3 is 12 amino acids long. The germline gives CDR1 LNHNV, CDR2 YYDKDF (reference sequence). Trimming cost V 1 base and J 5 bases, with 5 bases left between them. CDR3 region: CATSRVGETQYF. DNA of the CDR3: TGTGCCACCAGCAGAGTGGGCGAGACCCAGTACTTC.

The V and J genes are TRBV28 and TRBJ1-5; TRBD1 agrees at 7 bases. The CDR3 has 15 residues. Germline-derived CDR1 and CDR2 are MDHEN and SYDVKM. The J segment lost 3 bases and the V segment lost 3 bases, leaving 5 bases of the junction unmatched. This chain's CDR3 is CASSFGTEANQPQHF. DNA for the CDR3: TGTGCCAGCAGTTTTGGGACAGAAGCCAATCAGCCCCAGCATTTT. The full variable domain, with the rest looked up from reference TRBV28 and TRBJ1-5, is DVKVTQSSRYLVKRTGEKVFLECVQDMDHENMFWYRQDPGLGLRLIYFSYDVKMKEKGDIPEGYSVSREKKERFSLILESASTNQTSMYLCASSFGTEANQPQHFGDGTRLSIL.

The CDR3 bases are TGCAGTGCTAGAGCGGGTGGCTACACCTTC. This encodes CSARAGGYTF. This chain links TRBV20-1 with TRBJ1-2; D gene uncertain. The CDR3 length is 10 residues. Germline-derived CDR1 and CDR2 are DFQATT and SNEGSKA (reference sequence). Trimming removed 1 base at V and 7 bases at J, with 4 bases between.

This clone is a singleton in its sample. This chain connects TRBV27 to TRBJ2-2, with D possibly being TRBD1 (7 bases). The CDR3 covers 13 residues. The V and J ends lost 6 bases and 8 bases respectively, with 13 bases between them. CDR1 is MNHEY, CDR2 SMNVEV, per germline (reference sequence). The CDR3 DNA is TGTGCCAGCAGCCCACAGGGGAGGGGGGAGCTGTTTTTT. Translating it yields CASSPQGRGELFF.

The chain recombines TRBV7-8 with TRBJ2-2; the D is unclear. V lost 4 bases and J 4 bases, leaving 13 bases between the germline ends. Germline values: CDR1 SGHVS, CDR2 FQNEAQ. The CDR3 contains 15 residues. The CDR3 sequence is CASSSTPVSTGELFF. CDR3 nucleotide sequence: TGTGCCAGCAGCTCCACTCCGGTTTCCACCGGGGAGCTGTTTTTT.

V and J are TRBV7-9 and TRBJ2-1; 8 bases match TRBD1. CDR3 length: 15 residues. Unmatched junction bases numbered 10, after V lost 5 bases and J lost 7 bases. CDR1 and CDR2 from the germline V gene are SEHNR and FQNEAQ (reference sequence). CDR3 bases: TGTGCCAGCAGCGAGGCGGGACAGGCCTTTAATGAGCAGTTCTTC. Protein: CASSEAGQAFNEQFF.

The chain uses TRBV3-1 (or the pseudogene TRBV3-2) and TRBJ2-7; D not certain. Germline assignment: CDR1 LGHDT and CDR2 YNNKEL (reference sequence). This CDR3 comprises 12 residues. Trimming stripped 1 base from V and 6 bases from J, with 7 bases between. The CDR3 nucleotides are TGTGCCAGCAGCCAAGCTAGTCGCGAGCAGTACTTC. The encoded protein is CASSQASREQYF.

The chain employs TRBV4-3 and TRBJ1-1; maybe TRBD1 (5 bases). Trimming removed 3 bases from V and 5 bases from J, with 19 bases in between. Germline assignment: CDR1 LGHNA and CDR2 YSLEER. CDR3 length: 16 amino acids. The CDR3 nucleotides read TGCGCCAGCAGCCAGGCCCCAGGGTACGAAAGAACTGAAGCTTTCTTT. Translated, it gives CASSQAPGYERTEAFF.